What follows describes a single T cell receptor (beta chain). Antigen unknown. Germline V gene sequence: CDR1 MGHRA, CDR2 YSYEKL. The CDR3 spans 16 residues. J lost 2 bases, V lost 1 base, and 7 bases had no gene match. This specimen belongs to a study of memory CD4+ T cells and cytomegalovirus serostatus. The study, taken as a whole, reports: A US-trained random forest predicted CMV serostatus with median AUC around 0.9. Of about 150 reported CMV TCRbeta sequences, about 67 were found in memory CD4+ repertoires. Suggested: most of the CMV-linked TCR signature lies in CD4+ memory cells.

Measured with immunoSEQ multiplex PCR; TCRdb has only the in-frame clones, and not every one. The sample yields roughly 40,000 clones, 79% seen once. The sort gate was single viable CD3+CD4+CD8-CD45RO+ cells for memory CD4+ T cells. The chain links TRBV4-1 to TRBJ1-1; 7 nucleotides line up with TRBD1. The TCR comes from an adult in good health and CMV-seronegative. The specimen sequenced was memory CD4+ T cells from blood. CDR3 amino acids: CASSQGQGLVNTEAFF. Here the CDR3 DNA reads TGCGCCAGCAGCCAAGGACAGGGCTTAGTTAACACTGAAGCTTTCTTT.